This T cell receptor beta chain was captured in a study of blood T cell repertoires in COVID-19. Turning to the study itself: COVID-19 samples collected from the United States, Italy and Spain covered acute and convalescent phases. The analysed material was cDNA or gDNA that came from T cells, B-cell-depleted T cells, or PBMCs.

CDR1 is SGHNT and CDR2 is YYREEE in the germline V gene (reference sequence). The CDR3 sequence is 14 residues long. The germline V and J ends were trimmed by 0 bases and 5 bases, with 12 bases remaining between them. The Seattle patients, enrolled during active infection, were followed longitudinally. In the study's own analysis: It was from reference gene primer amplification that nucleated cell counts were estimated. Repertoires were generated with immunoSEQ multiplex PCR, while TCRdb's copy carries only in-frame clones and drops some. V and J calls plus clone size are reproduced from that table; the DNA served to infer D and trimming. The repertoire holds 120,000 or so clones, with around 80% as singletons.

Sequencing input: peripheral blood. The sequence was collected from a man aged 30-40 years with COVID-19, enrolled during active disease. This chain links TRBV5-4 with TRBJ2-7; no reliable D call. CDR3 amino acids: CASSLEAVRHEQYF. In nucleotides, the CDR3 is TGTGCCAGCAGCTTGGAGGCCGTCAGGCACGAGCAGTACTTC.